This TCR beta chain was profiled in a study of cytomegalovirus exposure and HLA in healthy donors. PCR amplification relied on 60 Vbeta primers (plus 13 Jbeta primers). Repertoires were generated with immunoSEQ multiplex PCR, while TCRdb's copy carries only in-frame clones and drops some. Of roughly 130,000 clones in the sample, approximately 79% were seen once. J was trimmed by 7 bases and V by 3 bases; bases with no gene match: 8. The CDR3 is 16 residues long. The germline V gene encodes CDR1 KGHSH and CDR2 LQKENI. This clone has just a few counts. The antigen remains unidentified. The study, taken as a whole, reports: Some V segments, including TRBV6-2 and TRBV6-3, were excluded as indistinguishable. Three chains linked to CMV were shown in vitro to be specific for CMV antigens.

This sequence was found in a man in his late teens or twenties in good health and CMV-seropositive. J is TRBJ2-7 and V is TRBV18, with TRBD2 matching over 14 bases. Material: PBMCs. The CDR3 reads CASSPFGTSGSREQYF. CDR3 sequence (DNA): TGTGCCAGCTCACCTTTTGGGACTAGCGGGAGTCGGGAGCAGTACTTC.